This entry concerns a single T cell receptor beta chain. This entry comes from a study of blood T cells in healthy people across ages. The authors isolated at least 6 million PBMCs per sample. The amount of total RNA extracted per sample was at least 6 micrograms. The CDR3 runs 13 residues. Germline CDR1 reads DFQATT; CDR2 reads SNEGSKA (reference sequence). Trimming left V 3 bases short and J 0 bases short, with 8 bases between. PCR was performed a second time for roughly 7 to 12 cycles using a sample-barcoded 5' primer and a J-beta primer mix. Unique molecular identifiers of 12 random nucleotides labeled each cDNA. MiXCR, run by TCRdb on the 5' RACE reads, gives a single entry per CDR3 protein. Altogether around 850,000 distinct CDR3 sequences are present, 35% to 40% being singletons, with the ten largest covering 13%.

The source material was blood. This rearrangement joins TRBV20-1 to TRBJ1-1; D ambiguous. This sequence originates from a man between 18 and 29 years old in good health. The DNA for the CDR3 is TGCAGTGCTAGGAGAGAAATGAACACTGAAGCTTTCTTT. It yields the protein CSARREMNTEAFF.